The clone carrying this TCR beta chain was counted at least ten times. Its antigen remains unidentified. The entry originates in a study of T-cell memory formation after mild COVID-19. General study points: The study found balanced CD4/CD8 in clones contracting day 15 to 85 and a CD4+ lean in later expanders. That cross-reactive memory joined was suggested by some responding clones appearing in pre-infection memory. The second-wave clones peaking on day 37 were not confirmed as SARS-CoV-2-specific.

5'RACE with constant-segment primers built TCRalpha and TCRbeta cDNA libraries with UMIs. TCRdb re-derived calls from the 5' RACE reads in MiXCR, one entry per CDR3 protein. Of under 350,000 distinct CDR3 sequences listed, 15% to 20% are singletons. Germline-derived CDR1 and CDR2 are SGHTA and FQGNSA. The CDR3 contains 13 residues. V shed 3 bases and J shed 7 bases, with 7 bases lying between them. This sequence was found in a man between 18 and 29 years old who had mild COVID-19 (a few samples of this study predate the infection). Cell type and time point are not known. This rearrangement joins TRBV7-2 to TRBJ1-6; no firm D call. The sample was PBMCs or a T cell subset sorted from them (not recorded which). As DNA, the CDR3 is TGTGCCAGCAGCTTCGGACCAAATTCACCCCTCCACTTT. Protein: CASSFGPNSPLHF.